Each of the 32 T cell receptor beta chains below was sequenced from the same sample in a study of cytomegalovirus exposure and HLA in healthy donors. PCR used 60 Vbeta primers and 13 Jbeta primers. Profiling relied on immunoSEQ multiplex PCR, and the TCRdb table lists in-frame clones only, not all of them. The sample has some 87,000 clones, about three quarters seen once; the top ten hold less than 9.5%. The material sequenced was PBMCs. These receptors came from a man aged 50-60 years in good health and CMV-seropositive.

This clone was seen a single time. V is TRBV6-1 and J is TRBJ2-7, with D possibly matching TRBD1 (7 bases). CDR1 is MNHNS, CDR2 SASEGT, per germline. Trimming took off 2 bases at V and 0 bases at J, with 11 bases between the two ends. The CDR3 contains 15 residues. Here the CDR3 reads CASSERGDSSYEQYF. The DNA for the CDR3 is TGTGCCAGCAGTGAAAGGGGGGACAGCTCCTACGAGCAGTACTTC.

This chain connects TRBV30 to TRBJ2-3; 9 positions agree with TRBD1. V lost 4 bases to trimming and J lost 4 bases; unmatched junction nucleotides: 9. The germline gives CDR1 GTSNPN, CDR2 SVGIG (reference sequence). The CDR3 length is 15 residues. CDR3 sequence (DNA): TGTGCCTGGAACACAGGGGGCAATAATGCAGATACGCAGTATTTT. Translated: CAWNTGGNNADTQYF.

V gene TRBV4-3 combines with J gene TRBJ1-2; D is uncertain. V was trimmed by 1 base and J by 6 bases, leaving 18 bases between them. The CDR3 has 16 residues. The germline CDR1 and CDR2 sequences are LGHNA and YSLEER. Here the CDR3 DNA reads TGCGCCAGCAGCCAAGGCGGCCCGACGGTCGGCGATGGCTACACCTTC. This translates into CASSQGGPTVGDGYTF.

The table lists this clone with a few counts. The genes are TRBV19 and TRBJ1-1; the match to TRBD1 covers 7 bases. Germline V lookup: CDR1 LNHDA, CDR2 SQIVND (reference sequence). The V gene end was trimmed by 1 base and the J gene end by 0 bases; junction bases not matched to a gene: 8. The CDR3 extends over 17 amino acids. The CDR3 is CASSIGAGGSLNTEAFF. The CDR3 DNA follows: TGTGCCAGTAGTATAGGGGCAGGGGGTTCTTTGAACACTGAAGCTTTCTTT.

The chain employs TRBV20-1 and TRBJ1-1; weak D call: TRBD1 (5 bases). Germline V lookup: CDR1 DFQATT, CDR2 SNEGSKA (reference sequence). The CDR3 contains 11 residues. The chain's CDR3 is CSGRANTEAFF. CDR3 in DNA: TGCAGCGGCAGGGCGAACACTGAAGCTTTCTTT.

This clone was recorded only once. The V gene is TRBV28, the J gene TRBJ2-7, with D possibly matching TRBD2 (6 bases). Germline assignment: CDR1 MDHEN and CDR2 SYDVKM. V was clipped by 5 bases and J by 2 bases, with 16 bases between them. The CDR3 is 15 amino acids. CDR3 nucleotide sequence: TGTGCCAGCAGTCCCGACGGACTATTGGCCTACGAGCAGTACTTC. Translation gives CASSPDGLLAYEQYF.

The chain joins TRBV28 to TRBJ1-3, with TRBD1 matching over 8 bases. CDR1 is MDHEN, CDR2 SYDVKM, per germline. Unmatched junction bases numbered 8, after V lost 11 bases and J lost 2 bases. The CDR3 contains 14 residues. The DNA of the CDR3 is TGTGCCGGAAAGGGGACAGGTCCTGGAAACACCATATATTTT. It specifies CAGKGTGPGNTIYF.

The V gene is TRBV7-2, the J gene TRBJ2-7; D gene uncertain. V lost 2 bases to trimming and J lost 3 bases, with 8 bases between them. CDR1 and CDR2 (germline): SGHTA, FQGNSA. The CDR3 has 13 amino acids. DNA for the CDR3: TGTGCCAGCAGCTTAAATACGGGCTACGAGCAGTACTTC. Its translation is CASSLNTGYEQYF.

V gene TRBV13 combines with J gene TRBJ2-3, with D unresolved. The CDR3 is 11 residues long. V was shortened by 3 bases and J by 6 bases, with 4 bases between the two germline ends. Germline V lookup: CDR1 PRHDT, CDR2 FYEKMQ (reference sequence). The CDR3, as DNA: TGTGCCAGCAGCTTTGCGGATACGCAGTATTTT. Its translation: CASSFADTQYF.

The J gene is TRBJ1-6, the V gene TRBV7-2; the match to TRBD1 covers 9 bases. The CDR3 contains 17 residues. Unmatched junction bases numbered 6, after V lost 6 bases and J lost 0 bases. Germline V CDR1 and CDR2: SGHTA, FQGNSA. CDR3 region: CASRGGQGGSYNSPLHF. CDR3 coding DNA: TGTGCCAGCAGAGGGGGACAGGGTGGCTCCTATAATTCACCCCTCCACTTT.

This chain links TRBV6-5 with TRBJ1-5; TRBD1 matches at 7 bases. Unmatched junction bases numbered 5, after V lost 6 bases and J lost 0 bases. Per germline, CDR1 MNHEY and CDR2 SVGAGI. CDR3 length equals 15 residues. CDR3 sequence reads: CASRPRGYSNQPQHF. In nucleotides, the CDR3 is TGTGCCAGCAGGCCCAGGGGGTATAGCAATCAGCCCCAGCATTTT.

The chain links TRBV5-5 to TRBJ2-7; TRBD1 agrees at 11 bases. Germline-derived CDR1 and CDR2 are SGHKS and YYEKEE (reference sequence). V was pared by 2 bases and J by 2 bases, with 6 bases of the junction left unmatched. CDR3 length equals 16 residues. The CDR3 DNA sequence: TGTGCCAGCAGCTTAACCGGGGGACAGGGGGCCTACGAGCAGTACTTC. Residues: CASSLTGGQGAYEQYF. The variable domain in full, with the rest retrieved from reference TRBV5-5 and TRBJ2-7, is DAGVTQSPTHLIKTRGQQVTLRCSPISGHKSVSWYQQVLGQGPQFIFQYYEKEERGRGNFPDRFSARQFPNYSSELNVNALLLGDSALYLCASSLTGGQGAYEQYFGPGTRLTVT.

The chain has TRBV19 and TRBJ1-5; D is perhaps TRBD1 (5 bases). V was shortened by 1 base and J by 0 bases, with 7 bases between the two germline ends. Germline V gives CDR1 LNHDA, CDR2 SQIVND (reference sequence). This CDR3 has 15 amino acids. The CDR3 DNA sequence: TGTGCCAGTAGTATAGCGGGGGGTAGCAATCAGCCCCAGCATTTT. Translating it yields CASSIAGGSNQPQHF.

The CDR3 spells CASSLGGQGTEAFF. The DNA for the CDR3 is TGTGCCAGCAGCTTAGGGGGACAGGGAACTGAAGCTTTCTTT. The chain is built from TRBV11-1 and TRBJ1-1; 9 nucleotides agree with TRBD1. The CDR3 is 14 amino acids. The germline V gene has CDR1 SGHAT and CDR2 FQDESV (reference sequence). V was pared by 1 base and J by 5 bases, with 2 bases of the junction left unmatched.

This clone was observed once. The V call is TRBV28, the J call TRBJ2-7, with TRBD1 matching 8 bases. Germline lookup yields CDR1 MDHEN and CDR2 SYDVKM. This CDR3 has 15 amino acids. V lost 6 bases to trimming and J lost 0 bases; unmatched junction nucleotides: 7. DNA of the CDR3: TGTGCCAGCAGCTGGGGACAGGTTAGCTCCTACGAGCAGTACTTC. Its translation: CASSWGQVSSYEQYF. The variable domain in full, with the rest retrieved from reference TRBV28 and TRBJ2-7, is DVKVTQSSRYLVKRTGEKVFLECVQDMDHENMFWYRQDPGLGLRLIYFSYDVKMKEKGDIPEGYSVSREKKERFSLILESASTNQTSMYLCASSWGQVSSYEQYFGPGTRLTVT.

About this clone: A junction boundary mismatches the germline segment, possibly from a read error. J is TRBJ2-7 and V is TRBV7-9; 10 nucleotides agree with TRBD1. This CDR3 has 16 amino acids. From germline, CDR1 is SEHNR and CDR2 FQNEAQ (reference sequence). CDR3 DNA: TGTTCCAGCAGCTATCCCCGGGACAGGGGTACCTACGAGCAGTACTTC. Its protein is CSSSYPRDRGTYEQYF.

The chain joins TRBV5-6 to TRBJ1-1; D is ambiguous. Germline CDR1 reads SGHDT; CDR2 reads YYEEEE. Between the trimmed V and J ends, which lost 4 bases and 0 bases, there was a span of 13 bases. The CDR3 consists of 15 residues. The CDR3 region has the DNA TGTGCCAGCAGCCGTGGGCAGTTTATGAACACTGAAGCTTTCTTT. Translating gives CASSRGQFMNTEAFF.

This chain joins TRBV11-3 and TRBJ2-2, with TRBD1 as a possible D gene (6 bases). V was pared by 4 bases and J by 7 bases, with 13 bases between. The CDR3 runs 14 residues. CDR1 is SGHNT and CDR2 is YENEEA in the germline V gene. The CDR3 sequence is CASSSAQGFGELFF. The CDR3 nucleotides are TGTGCCAGCAGCTCAGCACAGGGTTTCGGGGAGCTGTTTTTT.

The rearrangement uses TRBV27 and TRBJ1-2; D may be TRBD1 (6 bases). The ends were cut back, 2 bases at V and 2 bases at J, with 9 bases in the middle. Germline V gives CDR1 MNHEY, CDR2 SMNVEV (reference sequence). The CDR3 is 14 amino acids. CDR3 coding DNA: TGTGCCAGCAGTTTAAGGGGGTCCAACTATGGCTACACCTTC. Its translation: CASSLRGSNYGYTF.

The chain combines TRBV7-9 with TRBJ2-7; D is possibly TRBD2 (5 bases). The CDR3 covers 14 residues. The germline V gene encodes CDR1 SEHNR and CDR2 FQNEAQ (reference sequence). Trimming left V 3 bases short and J 2 bases short, with 11 bases between. DNA for the CDR3: TGTGCCAGCAGCTTGCCGGGAAGTGCCTACGAGCAGTACTTC. Protein: CASSLPGSAYEQYF.

The sample holds a few counts of this clone. The chain uses TRBV18 and TRBJ1-3; possibly TRBD1 for D (6 bases). Germline values: CDR1 KGHSH, CDR2 LQKENI. The CDR3 length is 13 residues. Deletions cut 5 bases from V and 2 bases from J, with 7 bases between. In DNA, the CDR3 is TGTGCCAGCTCATCAGGGGCTGGAAACACCATATATTTT. It codes for CASSSGAGNTIYF.

The chain has TRBV4-2 and TRBJ1-4, with D possibly being TRBD1 (5 bases). In germline, CDR1 is LGHNA, CDR2 YNFKEQ. The CDR3 sequence is 16 residues long. V lost 3 bases to trimming and J lost 5 bases, with 16 bases between them. The CDR3 spells CASSHSGRAGNEKLFF. DNA for the CDR3: TGTGCCAGCAGCCACAGTGGACGGGCAGGGAATGAAAAACTGTTTTTT.

The rearrangement joins TRBV10-1 to TRBJ2-1; the D is unclear. Trimming removed 10 bases at V and 4 bases at J, with 14 bases between. CDR1 and CDR2 from the germline V gene are WNHNN and SYGVQD (reference sequence). There are 13 residues in the CDR3. CDR3 coding DNA: TGCGCCACCTACCGGGTCATGTACAATGAGCAGTTCTTC. Residues: CATYRVMYNEQFF.

The sample holds a few counts of this clone. The chain uses TRBV19 and TRBJ1-2; TRBD1 might be the D (6 bases). CDR3 length equals 15 residues. V was pared by 5 bases and J by 0 bases, with 13 bases between. Germline V gene data show CDR1 as LNHDA and CDR2 as SQIVND (reference sequence). The CDR3 is CASSAGQTPNYGYTF. CDR3 sequence (DNA): TGTGCCAGTAGTGCCGGACAGACCCCTAACTATGGCTACACCTTC.

V and J are TRBV12-5 and TRBJ2-5, with a weak D call TRBD1 (6 bases). This CDR3 comprises 19 residues. From germline, CDR1 is LGHNT and CDR2 FRNRAP. V gave up 2 bases and J gave up 1 base, with 23 bases separating them. The CDR3 sequence: CASGLPGSASGASQETQYF. The CDR3 region has the DNA TGTGCTAGTGGTTTGCCGGGTTCGGCCTCAGGGGCTTCCCAAGAGACCCAGTACTTC. The entire variable domain, with the rest obtained from reference TRBV12-5 and TRBJ2-5, is as follows: DARVTQTPRHKVTEMGQEVTMRCQPILGHNTVFWYRQTMMQGLELLAYFRNRAPLDDSGMPKDRFSAEMPDATLATLKIQPSEPRDSAVYFCASGLPGSASGASQETQYFGPGTRLLVL.

V gene TRBV7-6 combines with J gene TRBJ1-2; weak D call: TRBD1 (5 bases). The V end lost 1 base, the J end lost 8 bases, and 8 bases lay between the germline ends. Germline-derived CDR1 and CDR2 are SGHVS and FNYEAQ. This CDR3 is built from 12 residues. The CDR3 sequence is CASSLDRQGYTF. The CDR3 nucleotides read TGTGCCAGCAGCTTAGACAGGCAGGGCTACACCTTC.

This chain links TRBV27 with TRBJ1-5, with a tentative D call TRBD1 (5 bases). CDR3 length: 13 amino acids. Trimming cost V 6 bases and J 4 bases, with 10 bases left between them. Germline V gene sequence: CDR1 MNHEY, CDR2 SMNVEV (reference sequence). In nucleotides, the CDR3 is TGTGCCAGCAGAACTCAGGGAAATCAGCCCCAGCATTTT. Protein sequence: CASRTQGNQPQHF.

The rearrangement links TRBV10-3 to TRBJ2-6; 7 bases match TRBD1. With V trimmed by 3 bases and J by 2 bases, 1 base remained unmatched. The CDR3 covers 15 residues. Germline assignment: CDR1 ENHRY and CDR2 SYGVKD. The CDR3 nucleotides are TGTGCCATCAGTGACAGGGGGACTGGGGCCAACGTCCTGACTTTC. Protein: CAISDRGTGANVLTF.

This clone was found a few times. At one of its ends the junction is not consistent with the germline gene, which may arise from a read error. The rearrangement uses TRBV9 and TRBJ1-1; 7 nucleotides align to TRBD1. The V gene's germline CDR1 is SGDLS and CDR2 YYNGEE. The CDR3 runs to 14 residues. CDR3 region: CVSSVLTGTTEAFF. The CDR3 region has the DNA TGTGTCAGCAGCGTCCTGACAGGGACCACTGAAGCTTTCTTT.

The chain uses TRBV10-3 and TRBJ2-5; D unclear. The length of the CDR3 is 13 residues. The V gene's germline CDR1 is ENHRY and CDR2 SYGVKD. The germline V and J ends were trimmed by 10 bases and 5 bases, with 17 bases remaining between them. The CDR3 DNA reads TGTGCCAGCAGAGAACGAAACGAGGAGACCCAGTACTTC. It translates to CASRERNEETQYF.

The chain joins TRBV30 to TRBJ1-2; 9 bases fit TRBD1. Germline-derived CDR1 and CDR2 are GTSNPN and SVGIG (reference sequence). There are 12 residues in the CDR3. The V and J ends lost 3 bases and 8 bases, in that order; junction bases with no gene match: 4. The chain's CDR3 is CAWRQGAAGYTF. In DNA form, the CDR3 reads TGTGCCTGGAGACAGGGGGCGGCGGGCTACACCTTC.

The CDR3 DNA sequence: TGTGCCAGCAGCGTAGGGGCTAGCGAGACCTACGAGCAGTACTTC. Protein sequence: CASSVGASETYEQYF. This sequence joins TRBV9 and TRBJ2-7; the D gene is possibly TRBD2 (6 bases). Per germline, CDR1 SGDLS and CDR2 YYNGEE. Trimming cost V 0 bases and J 2 bases, with 12 bases left between them. The CDR3 has 15 residues. Combining the CDR3 with reference TRBV9 and TRBJ2-7 gives the whole variable domain DSGVTQTPKHLITATGQRVTLRCSPRSGDLSVYWYQQSLDQGLQFLIQYYNGEERAKGNILERFSAQQFPDLHSELNLSSLELGDSALYFCASSVGASETYEQYFGPGTRLTVT.